This entry is about one T cell receptor beta chain. The method was immunoSEQ multiplex PCR; TCRdb's version includes in-frame clones alone and lacks a portion of them. The sample records some 220,000 clones, around 94% being singletons. These data originate in a study of control samples from healthy donors and cancer patients. Trimming shortened V by 3 bases and J by 2 bases, and 12 bases separated the two germline ends. This CDR3 region has 14 residues. The germline gives CDR1 SGDLS, CDR2 YYNGEE. The TCR originated in a man aged 50 to 60 in good health. The chain has TRBV9 and TRBJ2-7; maybe TRBD1 (6 bases). Sequencing was done on a sample of blood. The CDR3 is CASSAQGGAYEQYF. The CDR3 bases are TGTGCCAGCAGCGCCCAAGGGGGAGCCTACGAGCAGTACTTC.